The 18 T cell receptor beta chains reported below all come from one sample, sequenced in a study of OX40 agonist ivuxolimab in advanced cancers. Assay: immunoSEQ multiplex PCR; the TCRdb copy retains only in-frame clones and omits some. This table has fewer than 100,000 clones, roughly nine tenths appearing once. Here the sequenced sample was CD4+ or CD8+ T cells sorted from blood, taken in a trial of the OX40 agonist ivuxolimab. These receptors originate from an adult with an advanced solid tumor such as melanoma, head and neck, liver or kidney cancer.

This chain joins TRBV13 and TRBJ1-1, with TRBD1 as a possible D gene (5 bases). The V end lost 10 bases, the J end lost 1 base, and 16 bases lay between the germline ends. Germline CDR1 PRHDT, CDR2 FYEKMQ (reference sequence). The CDR3 consists of 14 residues. The CDR3, as DNA: TGTGCCACCGGGGGGAGGGTGGCGAACACTGAAGCTTTCTTT. Amino acids: CATGGRVANTEAFF.

J is TRBJ1-2 and V is TRBV10-3; 7 nucleotides line up with TRBD1. V lost 2 bases, J lost 2 bases, and 2 bases stayed unmatched. The CDR3 extends over 14 amino acids. CDR1 ENHRY and CDR2 SYGVKD come from the germline V gene. The CDR3 DNA reads as TGTGCCATCAGTGAGGGACAGGAAAACTATGGCTACACCTTC. Amino acids: CAISEGQENYGYTF.

This clone was seen only once. The chain uses TRBV5-4 and TRBJ1-1, with 9 bases that match TRBD1. This CDR3 contains 14 residues. CDR1 SGHNT and CDR2 YYREEE come from the germline V gene (reference sequence). Germline trimming cut 4 bases from V and 5 bases from J; bases unmatched to any gene: 6. The CDR3 is CASSPDRGGTEAFF. The DNA for the CDR3 is TGTGCCAGCAGCCCGGACAGGGGTGGGACTGAAGCTTTCTTT.

CDR3 in amino acids: CASSFWGQGPVVRETQYF. DNA for the CDR3: TGTGCCAGCAGTTTTTGGGGACAGGGGCCCGTTGTGCGAGAGACCCAGTACTTC. This sequence joins TRBV28 and TRBJ2-5, with 10 bases fitting TRBD1. The CDR3 spans 18 residues. After removal of 3 bases from V and 4 bases from J, the junction contained 14 bases not matched to a gene. Germline V gene lookup returns CDR1 MDHEN and CDR2 SYDVKM. Filled out from reference TRBV28 and TRBJ2-5, the complete variable domain reads DVKVTQSSRYLVKRTGEKVFLECVQDMDHENMFWYRQDPGLGLRLIYFSYDVKMKEKGDIPEGYSVSREKKERFSLILESASTNQTSMYLCASSFWGQGPVVRETQYFGPGTRLLVL.

In nucleotides, the CDR3 is TGTGCCAGCAGGACGGGGGTCAACACTGAAGCTTTCTTT. This codes for CASRTGVNTEAFF. The chain employs TRBV27 and TRBJ1-1; tentatively, D is TRBD1 (5 bases). V was shortened by 6 bases and J by 2 bases, with 10 bases between the two germline ends. The CDR3 has 13 residues. Germline V lookup: CDR1 MNHEY, CDR2 SMNVEV (reference sequence).

The V and J genes are TRBV28 and TRBJ2-2; D unresolved. CDR3 length: 13 residues. V was shortened by 8 bases and J by 1 base, with 8 bases between the two germline ends. Germline CDR1 reads MDHEN; CDR2 reads SYDVKM. The CDR3 protein is CASEMRNTGELFF. The CDR3 DNA follows: TGTGCCAGCGAAATGCGGAACACCGGGGAGCTGTTTTTT.

The CDR3, as DNA: TGTGCCAGCAGAAACAGGGGAGGAGGAGATGGCTACACCTTC. Protein: CASRNRGGGDGYTF. This chain joins TRBV6-6 and TRBJ1-2; TRBD1 matches 7 bases. Looked up from germline, CDR1 is MNHNY and CDR2 is SVGAGI (reference sequence). The CDR3 covers 14 residues. The trim removed 6 bases at V and 6 bases at J, leaving 10 bases unmatched.

CDR3 nucleotide sequence: TGCGCCGGTCAAACAGGGAAAGGCCTAAGGCAGTACTTC. Protein product: CAGQTGKGLRQYF. The chain couples TRBV5-1 to TRBJ2-7, with D possibly matching TRBD1 (6 bases). The CDR3 totals 13 residues. Per germline, CDR1 SGHRS and CDR2 YFSETQ. Deletions cut 10 bases from V and 9 bases from J, with 23 bases between.

V usage is TRBV18 and J usage is TRBJ2-7; D unresolved. The CDR3 is 17 amino acids. Trimming left V 4 bases short and J 1 base short, with 20 bases between. Germline V gene sequence: CDR1 KGHSH, CDR2 LQKENI. CDR3 residues: CASSLQAPTALSYEQYF. The CDR3 nucleotides are TGTGCCAGCTCACTCCAGGCGCCGACGGCTCTTTCCTACGAGCAGTACTTC.

The chain employs TRBV25-1 and TRBJ1-4; 10 bases line up with TRBD1. Germline loops: CDR1 MGHDK, CDR2 SYGVNS. The junction had 2 bases not matched to a gene; V was cut back by 3 bases and J by 7 bases. CDR3 length: 14 amino acids. As DNA, the CDR3 is TGTGCCAGCAGTGATAGGACAGGGGGTGAAAAACTGTTTTTT. Translated: CASSDRTGGEKLFF.

This clone came up a few times. CDR3 sequence: CASSLGLAGGRDTQYF. For the CDR3, the DNA is TGTGCCAGCAGCTTAGGTTTAGCGGGGGGCCGCGATACGCAGTATTTT. V gene TRBV7-9 combines with J gene TRBJ2-3; TRBD2 matches 10 bases. The CDR3 is 16 amino acids. Germline CDR1 and CDR2: SEHNR and FQNEAQ (reference sequence). Unmatched junction bases numbered 7, after V lost 1 base and J lost 6 bases.

V usage is TRBV28 and J usage is TRBJ2-6; either TRBD1 or TRBD2 may fit D (5 bases each). V lost 6 bases and J 5 bases, leaving 17 bases between the germline ends. This CDR3 is 16 amino acids long. Germline V gene sequence: CDR1 MDHEN, CDR2 SYDVKM. The CDR3 nucleotides are TGTGCCAGCAGCTCGTTAGGGACGGGCCGGGCCAACGTCCTGACTTTC. Translating it yields CASSSLGTGRANVLTF.

The rearrangement links TRBV5-1 to TRBJ1-3; a possible D gene is TRBD1 (5 bases). The CDR3 is made up of 16 amino acids. Germline CDR1 and CDR2: SGHRS and YFSETQ. V lost 6 bases to trimming and J lost 0 bases, with 16 bases between them. The CDR3: CASTGGYARSGNTIYF. CDR3 nucleotide sequence: TGCGCCAGCACCGGGGGATACGCCCGCTCTGGAAACACCATATATTTT.

J is TRBJ1-6 and V is TRBV12-1; the table's D call, TRBD1, has no DNA check behind it. TRBV12-1 is deemed a pseudogene. The CDR3 length is 15 residues. CDR3 bases: TGTGCCAGCAGCCCTTGTACAGGGGGGAATTCACCCCTCCACTTT. Amino acid sequence: CASSPCTGGNSPLHF.

The chain is built from TRBV6-5 and TRBJ2-2; either TRBD1 or TRBD2 may supply D (7 bases each). Germline CDR1 MNHEY, CDR2 SVGAGI. CDR3 size: 15 residues. V dropped 6 bases and J dropped 3 bases, with 14 bases sitting between them. In DNA, the CDR3 is TGTGCCAGCAGCAAGGGGAGGGGGCACACCGGGGAGCTGTTTTTT. Translated: CASSKGRGHTGELFF.

This rearrangement joins TRBV9 to TRBJ2-1; 7 bases match TRBD1. The junction had 3 bases not matched to a gene; V was cut back by 0 bases and J by 12 bases. Looked up from germline, CDR1 is SGDLS and CDR2 is YYNGEE. The CDR3 length is 12 residues. In DNA, the CDR3 is TGTGCCAGCAGCGTAGACAGGGGCGGGCAGTTCTTC. This translates into CASSVDRGGQFF.

The CDR3 region is CASSPQGAGSPAGELFF. The CDR3 DNA follows: TGTGCCAGCAGCCCTCAGGGGGCGGGTTCACCCGCCGGGGAGCTGTTTTTT. This chain links TRBV7-3 with TRBJ2-2, with 8 bases fitting TRBD1. Per germline, CDR1 SGHTA and CDR2 FQGTGA. V trimming: 5 bases; J trimming: 6 bases; junction bases outside the gene matches: 14. This CDR3 contains 17 residues.

This clone was observed a single time. The chain links TRBV4-3 to TRBJ1-1; D gene unclear. CDR3 length: 15 amino acids. From germline, CDR1 is LGHNA and CDR2 YSLEER. The germline V and J ends were trimmed by 2 bases and 1 base, with 11 bases remaining between them. The CDR3 sequence: CASSQKPTRNTEAFF. The CDR3 coding sequence is TGCGCCAGCAGCCAAAAACCAACGCGGAACACTGAAGCTTTCTTT.